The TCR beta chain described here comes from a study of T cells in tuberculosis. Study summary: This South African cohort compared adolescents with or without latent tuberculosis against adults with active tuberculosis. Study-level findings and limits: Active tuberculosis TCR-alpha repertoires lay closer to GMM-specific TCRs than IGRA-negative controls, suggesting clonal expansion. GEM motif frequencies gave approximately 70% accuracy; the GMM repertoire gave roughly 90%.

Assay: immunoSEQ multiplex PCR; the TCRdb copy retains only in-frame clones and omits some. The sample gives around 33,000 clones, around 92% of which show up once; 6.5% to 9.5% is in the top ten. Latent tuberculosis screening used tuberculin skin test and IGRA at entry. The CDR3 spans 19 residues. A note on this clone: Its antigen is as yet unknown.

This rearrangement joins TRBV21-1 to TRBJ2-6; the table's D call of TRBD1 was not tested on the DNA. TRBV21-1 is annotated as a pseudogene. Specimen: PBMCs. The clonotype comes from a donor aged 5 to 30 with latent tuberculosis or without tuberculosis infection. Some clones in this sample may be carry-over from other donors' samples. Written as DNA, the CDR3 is TGTGCCAGCAGCAAACTCCCGACAGGAGGCCCTCCTGGGGCCAACGTCCTGACTTTC. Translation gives CASSKLPTGGPPGANVLTF.